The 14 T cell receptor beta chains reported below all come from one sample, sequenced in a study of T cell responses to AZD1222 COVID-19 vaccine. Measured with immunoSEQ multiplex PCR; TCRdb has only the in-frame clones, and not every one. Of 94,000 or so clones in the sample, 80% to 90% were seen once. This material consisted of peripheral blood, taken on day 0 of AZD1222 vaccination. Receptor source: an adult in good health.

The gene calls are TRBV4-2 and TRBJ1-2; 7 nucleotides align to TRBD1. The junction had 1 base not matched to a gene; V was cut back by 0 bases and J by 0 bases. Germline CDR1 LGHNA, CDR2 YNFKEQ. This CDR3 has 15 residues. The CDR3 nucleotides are TGTGCCAGCAGCCAAGAGACAGGGCCTAACTATGGCTACACCTTC. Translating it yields CASSQETGPNYGYTF.

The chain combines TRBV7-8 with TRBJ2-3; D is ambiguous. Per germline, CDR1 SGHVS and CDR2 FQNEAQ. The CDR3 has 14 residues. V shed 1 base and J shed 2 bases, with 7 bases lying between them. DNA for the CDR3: TGTGCCAGCAGCTTAGGGGGATTCACAGATACGCAGTATTTT. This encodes CASSLGGFTDTQYF.

In DNA, the CDR3 is TGTGCCAGCTCACGAGTAAACAGGGGGACTGAAGCTTTCTTT. Protein product: CASSRVNRGTEAFF. The chain employs TRBV18 and TRBJ1-1, with 8 bases aligning to TRBD1. CDR1 is KGHSH, CDR2 LQKENI, per germline. The CDR3 is 14 amino acids. Unmatched junction bases numbered 6, after V lost 4 bases and J lost 5 bases.

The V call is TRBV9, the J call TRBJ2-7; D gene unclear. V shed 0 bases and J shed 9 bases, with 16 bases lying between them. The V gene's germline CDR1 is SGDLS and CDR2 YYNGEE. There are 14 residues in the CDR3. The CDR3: CASSVDASPGGQYF. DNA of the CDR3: TGTGCCAGCAGCGTAGATGCCTCCCCAGGCGGGCAGTACTTC.

The CDR3 region is CASSIGAGSSYEQYF. The CDR3 coding sequence is TGTGCCAGCAGTATTGGGGCAGGCAGCTCCTACGAGCAGTACTTC. The J gene is TRBJ2-7, the V gene TRBV11-2; the D gene is possibly TRBD1 (5 bases). Trimming shortened V by 6 bases and J by 0 bases, and 15 bases separated the two germline ends. Germline V gene sequence: CDR1 SGHAT, CDR2 FQNNGV. CDR3 size: 15 residues.

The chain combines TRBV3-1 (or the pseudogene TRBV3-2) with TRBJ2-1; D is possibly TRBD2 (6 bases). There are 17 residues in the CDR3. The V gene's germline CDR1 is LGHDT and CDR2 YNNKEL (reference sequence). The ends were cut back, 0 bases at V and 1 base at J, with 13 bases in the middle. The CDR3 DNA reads TGTGCCAGCAGCCAAGATCTTAGGAGGGGATCCTACAATGAGCAGTTCTTC. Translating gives CASSQDLRRGSYNEQFF.

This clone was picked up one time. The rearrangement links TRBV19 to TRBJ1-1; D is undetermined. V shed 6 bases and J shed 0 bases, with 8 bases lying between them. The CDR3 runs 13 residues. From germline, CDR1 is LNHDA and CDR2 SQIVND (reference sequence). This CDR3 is CASSDKMNTEAFF. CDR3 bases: TGTGCCAGTAGCGACAAGATGAACACTGAAGCTTTCTTT.

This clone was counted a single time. The CDR3 nucleotides read TGCGCCAGCAGCCCGGACCCGATTGGGAACAGGTTGAACACTGAAGCTTTCTTT. It yields the protein CASSPDPIGNRLNTEAFF. The gene calls are TRBV5-1 and TRBJ1-1; TRBD1 is a possible D gene (5 bases). Germline V gene sequence: CDR1 SGHRS, CDR2 YFSETQ. The ends were cut back, 4 bases at V and 0 bases at J, with 22 bases in the middle. The CDR3 runs 18 residues.

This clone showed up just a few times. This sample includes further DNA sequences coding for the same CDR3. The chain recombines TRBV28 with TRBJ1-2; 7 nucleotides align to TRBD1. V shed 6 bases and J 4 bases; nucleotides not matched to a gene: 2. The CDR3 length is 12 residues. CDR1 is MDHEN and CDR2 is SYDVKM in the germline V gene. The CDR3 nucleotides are TGTGCCAGCAGGCCAGGGGGCTATGGCTACACCTTC. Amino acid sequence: CASRPGGYGYTF.

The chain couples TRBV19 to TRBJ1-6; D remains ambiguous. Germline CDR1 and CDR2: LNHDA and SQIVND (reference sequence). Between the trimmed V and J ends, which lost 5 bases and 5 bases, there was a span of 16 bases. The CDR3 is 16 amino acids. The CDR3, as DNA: TGTGCCAGTAGTGGGTCCGGGGTGGTAGATAATTCACCCCTCCACTTT. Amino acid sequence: CASSGSGVVDNSPLHF.

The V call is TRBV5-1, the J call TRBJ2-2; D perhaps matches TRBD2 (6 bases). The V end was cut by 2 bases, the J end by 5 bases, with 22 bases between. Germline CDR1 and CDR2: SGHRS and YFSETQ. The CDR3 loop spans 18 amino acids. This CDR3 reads CASSFRTRGAAQTGELFF. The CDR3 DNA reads TGCGCCAGCAGCTTTAGGACTCGCGGGGCGGCCCAGACCGGGGAGCTGTTTTTT.

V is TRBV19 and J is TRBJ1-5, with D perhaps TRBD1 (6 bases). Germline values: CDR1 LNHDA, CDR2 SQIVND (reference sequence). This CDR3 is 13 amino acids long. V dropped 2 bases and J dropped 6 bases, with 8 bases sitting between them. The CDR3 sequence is CASSINRAQPQHF. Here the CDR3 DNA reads TGTGCCAGTAGTATAAACAGGGCTCAGCCCCAGCATTTT.

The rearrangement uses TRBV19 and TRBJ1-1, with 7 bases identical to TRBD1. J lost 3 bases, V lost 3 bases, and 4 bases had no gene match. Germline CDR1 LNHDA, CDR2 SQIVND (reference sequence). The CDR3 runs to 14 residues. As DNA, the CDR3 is TGTGCCAGTAGTATCAGGGGGGGCTACACTGAAGCTTTCTTT. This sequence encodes CASSIRGGYTEAFF.

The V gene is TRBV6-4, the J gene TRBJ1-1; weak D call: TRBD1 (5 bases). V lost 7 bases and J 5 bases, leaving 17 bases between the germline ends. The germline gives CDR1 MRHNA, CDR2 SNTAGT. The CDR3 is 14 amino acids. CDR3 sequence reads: CASTLVPGGTEAFF. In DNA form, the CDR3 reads TGTGCCAGCACCCTCGTACCCGGGGGGACTGAAGCTTTCTTT.